This paragraph reports one T cell receptor beta chain. The antigen it recognizes is unknown. A much larger clone sits a single nucleotide away, making a read error possible. This specimen comes from a study of CD8+CD57+ T cells in acquired aplastic anemia listed by TCRdb under 2018. Study-level background: A mean of 3.2 ug of DNA, ranging from roughly 0.19 to 30 ug, was extracted from sorted CD4+ and CD8+ cells. CD8+CD57+ expansion was defined as a frequency above the mean frequency observed in healthy subjects.

On the study overall, not on this receptor specifically: No significant difference in CD8+ Simpson's diversity was found between patients and healthy controls (P=0.060). Although roughly 29 CD8+ CDR3 sequences were shared by patients and controls, these sequences appeared highly expressed in patients and within the immunodominant clones of patients.

Flow cytometry had shown CD8+CD57+ cell expansion in the patients selected for sequencing. Every patient had severe acquired aplastic anemia, diagnosed using the International Study of Aplastic Anemia and Agranulocytosis and Camitta criteria. No patient had received any therapy when blood was sampled. TCR repertoires of sorted CD4+ and CD8+ blood T cells from severe aplastic anemia patients and healthy subjects were deep-sequenced in the study. Patients were enrolled under clinicaltrials.gov protocols 00001620, 01623167, 00001397, 00071045, 00081523 and 00961064 in the USA. Ficoll-Paque density gradient centrifugation was used to isolate peripheral blood mononuclear cells. CD4+ and CD8+ T cells were sorted by FACS or magnetic beads before DNA extraction. CDR1 and CDR2 were assigned from the germline V gene (reference sequence) as SGHNT and YYREEE. The CDR3 starts with the cysteine, ends with the phenylalanine, and has 13 residues. This entry keeps only the CDR3 DNA: 39 bases, framed from base 1.

Profiling of TCR beta VDJ combinations and CDR3 sequences used genomic DNA as the template. An Illumina HiSeq 2000 was the platform used for TCR repertoire sequencing. The authors processed their data as follows. Repertoire assessment relied on Simpson's diversity index, CDR3 size and DJ length profiles, and TRBV/TRBJ rearrangement plots. The most abundant DNA sequence in the deep sequencing data was defined as the immunodominant clone. CDR3 amino acid sequences were checked for sharing across subjects and were also compared against the VDJdb database and published repertoires. Using fastp at Q25 and MiXCR, TCRdb reprocessed the public reads and kept productive beta chains. Rows with one shared CDR3 protein collapse into an entry with the most common genes and DNA. These V and J calls originate from TCRdb's pipeline instead of the authors' own analysis. This sample holds just over 40,000 distinct CDR3 sequences; roughly three fifths were observed only once. The ten largest clones capture 59% of the sample.

The chain employs TRBV5-4 and TRBJ2-5; the D gene is possibly TRBD1, with 5 bases matching. Sequencing was performed on sorted CD4+, CD8+, or CD8+CD57+ T cells (not recorded which) from PBMCs. The source is a human donor with aplastic anemia. The DNA sequence reads TGTGCCAGCAGCTTGTCCGGACAAGAGACCCGGTACTTC. Its protein product is CASSLSGQETRYF.